The entry below describes one TCR beta chain. Its cognate antigen is unknown. A much larger clone lies a single base off, so this may be a read error. This CDR3 spans 14 amino acids. Per germline, CDR1 LGHNT and CDR2 FRNRAP. V was pared by 4 bases and J by 9 bases, with 8 bases of the junction left unmatched. The time point: newly diagnosed GD, antithyroid drugs for less than 3 months. Generation of the TCR library employed RNA extracted from PBMCs. Into tubes containing EDTA, roughly 10 milliliters of peripheral blood were drawn. This sample was included in a study of regulatory T cells in long-lasting Graves disease. iRepertoire HTBI primers and Arm-PCR of CDR3 regions built TCR beta libraries. TCRdb itself ran the multiplex PCR reads through MiXCR, one entry per CDR3 protein. This sample carries more than 350,000 distinct CDR3 sequences, more than 12% of them seen once, and the ten largest clones take about a sixth.

Study findings and constraints: Favoring TRBV28, TRBJ1-2 and TRBJ2-5 was a feature seen in persistent disease.

Another study also made use of these data, one on T cells in Graves' hyperthyroidism and ophthalmopathy. As that study records: First-round RT-PCR with HTBI primers amplified the TCR CDR3 region. Blood also showed most of the thyroid clonotypes that were expanded above 0.001.

The source is a woman aged 25 to 39 with Graves disease. This specimen was peripheral blood mononuclear cells (PBMCs), taken at new diagnosis, from a patient treated with antithyroid drugs. The genes are TRBV12-5 and TRBJ2-7; 11 bases map to TRBD2. DNA for the CDR3: TGTGCTAGTGGTTCGCCCACTAGCGGGAGCGTGCAGTACTTC. It codes for CASGSPTSGSVQYF.